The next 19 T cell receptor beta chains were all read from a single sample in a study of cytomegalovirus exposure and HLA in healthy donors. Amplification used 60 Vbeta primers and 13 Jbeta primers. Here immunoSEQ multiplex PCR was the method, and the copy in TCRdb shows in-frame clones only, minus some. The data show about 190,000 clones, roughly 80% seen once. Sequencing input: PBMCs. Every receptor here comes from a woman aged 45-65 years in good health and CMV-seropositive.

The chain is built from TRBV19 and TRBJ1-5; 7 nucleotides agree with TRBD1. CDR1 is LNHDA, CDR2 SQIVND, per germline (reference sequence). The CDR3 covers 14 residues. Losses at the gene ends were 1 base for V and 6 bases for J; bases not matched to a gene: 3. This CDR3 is CASSIGQGGQPQHF. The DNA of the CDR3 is TGTGCCAGTAGTATAGGCCAGGGGGGTCAGCCCCAGCATTTT.

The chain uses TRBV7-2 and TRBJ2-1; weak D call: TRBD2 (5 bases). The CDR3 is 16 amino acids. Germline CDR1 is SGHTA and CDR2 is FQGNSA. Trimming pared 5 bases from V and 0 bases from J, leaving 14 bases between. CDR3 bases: TGTGCCAGCAGCCCTAGCTCCAGCAGCTCCTACAATGAGCAGTTCTTC. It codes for CASSPSSSSSYNEQFF.

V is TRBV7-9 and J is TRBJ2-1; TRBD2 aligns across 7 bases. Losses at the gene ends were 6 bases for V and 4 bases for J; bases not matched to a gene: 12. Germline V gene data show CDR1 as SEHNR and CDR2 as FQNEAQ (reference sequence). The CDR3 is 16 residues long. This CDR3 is CASRLPSAGEYNEQFF. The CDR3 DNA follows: TGTGCCAGCAGACTACCCTCGGCGGGGGAATACAATGAGCAGTTCTTC. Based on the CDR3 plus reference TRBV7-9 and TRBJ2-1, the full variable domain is DTGVSQNPRHKITKRGQNVTFRCDPISEHNRLYWYRQTLGQGPEFLTYFQNEAQLEKSRLLSDRFSAERPKGSFSTLEIQRTEQGDSAMYLCASRLPSAGEYNEQFFGPGTRLTVL.

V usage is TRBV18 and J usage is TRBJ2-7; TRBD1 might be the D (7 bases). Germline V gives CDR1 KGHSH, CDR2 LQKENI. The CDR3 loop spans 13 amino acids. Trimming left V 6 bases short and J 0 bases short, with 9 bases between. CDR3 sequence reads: CASSRDSSYEQYF. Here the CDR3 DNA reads TGTGCCAGCTCGCGGGACAGCTCCTACGAGCAGTACTTC.

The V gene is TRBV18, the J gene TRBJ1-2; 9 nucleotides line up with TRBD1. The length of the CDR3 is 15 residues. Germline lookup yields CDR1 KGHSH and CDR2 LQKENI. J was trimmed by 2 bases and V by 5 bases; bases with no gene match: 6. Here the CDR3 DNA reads TGTGCCAGCTCAACTGGACAGGGGCGAAACTATGGCTACACCTTC. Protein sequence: CASSTGQGRNYGYTF.

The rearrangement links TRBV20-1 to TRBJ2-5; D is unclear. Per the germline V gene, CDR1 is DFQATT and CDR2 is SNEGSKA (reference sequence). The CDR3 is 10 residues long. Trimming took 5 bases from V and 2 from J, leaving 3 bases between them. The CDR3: CSAVQETQYF. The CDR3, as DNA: TGCAGTGCTGTACAAGAGACCCAGTACTTC.

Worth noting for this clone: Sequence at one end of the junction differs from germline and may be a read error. CDR3 loop: CSSSFSGGNNEQFF. CDR3 DNA: TGTTCCAGCAGCTTTAGCGGGGGTAACAATGAGCAGTTCTTC. The rearrangement joins TRBV7-9 to TRBJ2-1; 9 positions agree with TRBD2. Germline CDR1 and CDR2: SEHNR and FQNEAQ (reference sequence). The CDR3 runs to 14 residues. Based on the CDR3 plus reference TRBV7-9 and TRBJ2-1, the full variable domain is DTGVSQNPRHKITKRGQNVTFRCDPISEHNRLYWYRQTLGQGPEFLTYFQNEAQLEKSRLLSDRFSAERPKGSFSTLEIQRTEQGDSAMYLCSSSFSGGNNEQFFGPGTRLTVL.

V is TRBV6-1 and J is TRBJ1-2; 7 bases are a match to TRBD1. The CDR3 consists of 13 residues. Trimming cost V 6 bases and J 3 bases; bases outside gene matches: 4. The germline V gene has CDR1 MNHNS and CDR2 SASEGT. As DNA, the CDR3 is TGTGCCAGCAGAGGACAGGCTTACTATGGCTACACCTTC. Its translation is CASRGQAYYGYTF.

The CDR3 nucleotides read TGTGCCAGCAGCACACAGGGGCGGGACCAGCCCCAGCATTTT. Translation: CASSTQGRDQPQHF. The chain carries TRBV5-4 and TRBJ1-5; TRBD1 agrees at 7 bases. Germline V gives CDR1 SGHNT, CDR2 YYREEE (reference sequence). The ends lost 4 bases at V and 7 bases at J; junction bases unmatched: 8. CDR3 length equals 14 residues.

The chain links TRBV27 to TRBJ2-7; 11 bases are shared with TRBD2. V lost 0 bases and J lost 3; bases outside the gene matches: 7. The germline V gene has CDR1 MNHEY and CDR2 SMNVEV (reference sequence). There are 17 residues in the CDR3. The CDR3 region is CASSLSGASGGFYEQYF. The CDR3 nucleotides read TGTGCCAGCAGTTTATCGGGGGCTAGCGGGGGGTTCTACGAGCAGTACTTC.

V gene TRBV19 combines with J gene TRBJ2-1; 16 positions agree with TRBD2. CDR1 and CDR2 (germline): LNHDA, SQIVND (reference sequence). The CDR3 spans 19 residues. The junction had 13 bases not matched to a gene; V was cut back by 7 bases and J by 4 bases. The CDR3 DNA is TGTGCCAGTACTGAACTTGGGACTAGCGGGGGGGTTGCGTACAATGAGCAGTTCTTC. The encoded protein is CASTELGTSGGVAYNEQFF. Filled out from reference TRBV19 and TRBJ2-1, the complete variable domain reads DGGITQSPKYLFRKEGQNVTLSCEQNLNHDAMYWYRQDPGQGLRLIYYSQIVNDFQKGDIAEGYSVSREKKESFPLTVTSAQKNPTAFYLCASTELGTSGGVAYNEQFFGPGTRLTVL.

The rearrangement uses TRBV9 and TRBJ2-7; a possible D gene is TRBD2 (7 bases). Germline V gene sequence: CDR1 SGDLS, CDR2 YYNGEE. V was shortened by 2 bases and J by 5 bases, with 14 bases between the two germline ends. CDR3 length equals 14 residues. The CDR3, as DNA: TGTGCCAGCAGCGTCGGAGGGGGAGGGAACGAGCAGTACTTC. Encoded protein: CASSVGGGGNEQYF.

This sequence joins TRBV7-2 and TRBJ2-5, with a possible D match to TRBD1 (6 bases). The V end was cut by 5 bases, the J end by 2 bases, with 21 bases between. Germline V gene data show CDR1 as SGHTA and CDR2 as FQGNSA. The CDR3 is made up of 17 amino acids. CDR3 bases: TGTGCCAGCAGCAGTGACAGGCGGCGAACCCTACAAGAGACCCAGTACTTC. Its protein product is CASSSDRRRTLQETQYF.

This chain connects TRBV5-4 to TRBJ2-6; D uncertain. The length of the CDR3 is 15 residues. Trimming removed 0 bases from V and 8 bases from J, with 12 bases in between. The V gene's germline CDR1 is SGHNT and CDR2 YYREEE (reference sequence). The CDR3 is CASSLVAAGTNVLTF. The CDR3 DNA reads TGTGCCAGCAGCTTGGTGGCGGCCGGTACCAACGTCCTGACTTTC.

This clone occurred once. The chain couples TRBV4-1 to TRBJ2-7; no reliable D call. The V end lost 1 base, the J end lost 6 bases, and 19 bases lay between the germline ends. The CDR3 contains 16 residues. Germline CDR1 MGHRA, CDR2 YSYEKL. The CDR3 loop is CASSQVWRNLASEQYF. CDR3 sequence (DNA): TGCGCCAGCAGCCAAGTTTGGAGAAACCTCGCCTCCGAGCAGTACTTC.

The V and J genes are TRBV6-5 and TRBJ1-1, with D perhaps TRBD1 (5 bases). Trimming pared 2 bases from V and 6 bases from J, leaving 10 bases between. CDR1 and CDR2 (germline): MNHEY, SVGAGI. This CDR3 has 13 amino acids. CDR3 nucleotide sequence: TGTGCCAGCAGTTACGACAGACGGTCTGAAGCTTTCTTT. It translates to CASSYDRRSEAFF.

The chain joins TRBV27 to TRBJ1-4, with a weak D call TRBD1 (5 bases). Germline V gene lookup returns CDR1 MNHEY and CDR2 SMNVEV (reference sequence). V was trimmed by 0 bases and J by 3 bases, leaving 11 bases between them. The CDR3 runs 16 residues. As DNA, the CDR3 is TGTGCCAGCAGTTTATCTGCGGGGGGGGCTAATGAAAAACTGTTTTTT. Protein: CASSLSAGGANEKLFF.

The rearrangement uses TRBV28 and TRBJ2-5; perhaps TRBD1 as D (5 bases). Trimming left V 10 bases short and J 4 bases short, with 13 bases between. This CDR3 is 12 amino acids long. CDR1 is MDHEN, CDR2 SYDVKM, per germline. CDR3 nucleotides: TGTGCCACAGTGGACACTACAGAGACCCAGTACTTC. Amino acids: CATVDTTETQYF.

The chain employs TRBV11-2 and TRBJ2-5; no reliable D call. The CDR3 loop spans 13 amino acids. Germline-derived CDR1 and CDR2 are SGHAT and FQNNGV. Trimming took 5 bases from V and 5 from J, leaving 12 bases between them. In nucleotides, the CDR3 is TGTGCCAGCAGCCCCCCTCCCAGGGAGACCCAGTACTTC. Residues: CASSPPPRETQYF.